This T cell receptor beta chain was obtained from a study of T cell responses to AZD1222 COVID-19 vaccine. Germline values: CDR1 MRHNA, CDR2 SNTAGT. The ends were cut back, 5 bases at V and 0 bases at J, with 14 bases in the middle. This CDR3 spans 16 amino acids. The assay was immunoSEQ multiplex PCR, and TCRdb's table has in-frame clones only and misses some. The sample consists of about 150,000 clones, approximately 90% of them appearing once. The chain couples TRBV6-4 to TRBJ2-1; either TRBD1 or TRBD2 may fit D (6 bases each). The clonotype was recovered from an adult in good health. Sequencing was performed on peripheral blood, taken on day 0 of AZD1222 vaccination. The CDR3 DNA reads as TGTGCCAGCAGTACAGGGACGGGAGCCTCCTACAATGAGCAGTTCTTC. Translating gives CASSTGTGASYNEQFF.